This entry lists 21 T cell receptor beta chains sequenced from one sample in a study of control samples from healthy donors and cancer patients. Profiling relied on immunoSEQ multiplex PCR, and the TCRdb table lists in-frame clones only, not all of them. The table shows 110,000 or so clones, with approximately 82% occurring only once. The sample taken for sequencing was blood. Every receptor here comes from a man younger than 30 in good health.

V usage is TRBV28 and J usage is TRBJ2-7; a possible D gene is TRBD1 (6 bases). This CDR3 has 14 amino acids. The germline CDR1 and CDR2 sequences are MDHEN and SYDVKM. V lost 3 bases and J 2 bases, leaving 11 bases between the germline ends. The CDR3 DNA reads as TGTGCCAGCAGTTTTAGGGCAGGGGCCTACGAGCAGTACTTC. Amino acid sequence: CASSFRAGAYEQYF. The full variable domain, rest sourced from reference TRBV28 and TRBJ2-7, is DVKVTQSSRYLVKRTGEKVFLECVQDMDHENMFWYRQDPGLGLRLIYFSYDVKMKEKGDIPEGYSVSREKKERFSLILESASTNQTSMYLCASSFRAGAYEQYFGPGTRLTVT.

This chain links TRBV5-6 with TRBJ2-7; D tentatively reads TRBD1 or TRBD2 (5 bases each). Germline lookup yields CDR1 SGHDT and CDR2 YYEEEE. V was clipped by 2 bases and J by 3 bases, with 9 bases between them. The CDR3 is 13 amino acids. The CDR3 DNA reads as TGTGCCAGCAGCTTCGGGACCTTCTACGAGCAGTACTTC. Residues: CASSFGTFYEQYF.

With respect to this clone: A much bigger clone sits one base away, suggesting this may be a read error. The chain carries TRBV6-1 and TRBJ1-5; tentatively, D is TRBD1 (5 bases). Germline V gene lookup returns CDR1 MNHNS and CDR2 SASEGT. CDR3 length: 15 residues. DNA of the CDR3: TGTGCCAGCAGAGAAGGGGTTCTAGGGAAGCGGCTCCAGCATTTT. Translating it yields CASREGVLGKRLQHF.

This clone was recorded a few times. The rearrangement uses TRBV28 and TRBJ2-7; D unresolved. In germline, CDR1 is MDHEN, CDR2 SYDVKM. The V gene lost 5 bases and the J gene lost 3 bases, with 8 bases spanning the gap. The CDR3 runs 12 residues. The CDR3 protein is CASSPSLYEQYV. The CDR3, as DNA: TGTGCCAGCAGTCCTTCTCTCTACGAGCAGTACGTC.

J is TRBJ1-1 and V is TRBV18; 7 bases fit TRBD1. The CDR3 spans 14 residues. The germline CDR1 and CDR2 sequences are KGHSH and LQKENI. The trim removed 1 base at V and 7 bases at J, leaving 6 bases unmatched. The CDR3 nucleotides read TGTGCCAGCTCACCACAACAGGGGTCTAGTGAAGCTTTCTTT. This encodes CASSPQQGSSEAFF.

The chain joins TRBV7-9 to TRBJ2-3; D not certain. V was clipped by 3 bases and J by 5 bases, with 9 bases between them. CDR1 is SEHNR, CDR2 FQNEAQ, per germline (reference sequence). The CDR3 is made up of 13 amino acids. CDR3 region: CASSFAMGDTQYF. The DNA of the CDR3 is TGTGCCAGCAGCTTTGCTATGGGAGATACGCAGTATTTT.

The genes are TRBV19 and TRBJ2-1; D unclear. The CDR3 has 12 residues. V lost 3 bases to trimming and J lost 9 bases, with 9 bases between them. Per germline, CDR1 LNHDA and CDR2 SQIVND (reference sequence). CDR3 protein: CASSMFRGEQFF. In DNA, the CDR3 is TGTGCCAGTAGTATGTTTAGAGGTGAGCAGTTCTTC.

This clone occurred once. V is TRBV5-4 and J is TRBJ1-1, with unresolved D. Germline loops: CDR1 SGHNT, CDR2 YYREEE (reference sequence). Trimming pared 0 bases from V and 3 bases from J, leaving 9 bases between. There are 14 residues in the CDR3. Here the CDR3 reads CASSLGMGDTEAFF. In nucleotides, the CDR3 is TGTGCCAGCAGCTTGGGGATGGGAGACACTGAAGCTTTCTTT.

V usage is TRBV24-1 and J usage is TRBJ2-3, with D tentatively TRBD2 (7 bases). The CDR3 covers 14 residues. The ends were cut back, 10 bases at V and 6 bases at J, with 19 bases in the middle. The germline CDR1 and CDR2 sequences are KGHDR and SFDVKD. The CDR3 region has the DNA TGTGCCACGCAGGGGTACGGGGGGCCTGATACGCAGTATTTT. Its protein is CATQGYGGPDTQYF.

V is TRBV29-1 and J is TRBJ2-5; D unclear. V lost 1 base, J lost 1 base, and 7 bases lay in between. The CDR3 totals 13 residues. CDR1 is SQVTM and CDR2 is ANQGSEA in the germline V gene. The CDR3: CSVEGQLQETQYF. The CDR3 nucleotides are TGCAGCGTTGAAGGGCAGCTCCAAGAGACCCAGTACTTC.

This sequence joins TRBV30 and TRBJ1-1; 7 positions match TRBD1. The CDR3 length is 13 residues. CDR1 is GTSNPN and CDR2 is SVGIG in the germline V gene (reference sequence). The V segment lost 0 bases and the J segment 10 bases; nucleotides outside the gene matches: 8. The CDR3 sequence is CAWSVKGAHGAFF. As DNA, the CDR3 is TGTGCCTGGAGTGTTAAGGGGGCTCATGGAGCTTTCTTT.

The CDR3: CASSLEGWAPYEQYF. For the CDR3, the DNA is TGTGCCAGCAGCTTAGAAGGATGGGCCCCCTACGAGCAGTACTTC. The rearrangement joins TRBV7-2 to TRBJ2-7; D is unresolved. Per germline, CDR1 SGHTA and CDR2 FQGNSA. The CDR3 has 15 amino acids. Trimming stripped 1 base from V and 2 bases from J, with 12 bases between.

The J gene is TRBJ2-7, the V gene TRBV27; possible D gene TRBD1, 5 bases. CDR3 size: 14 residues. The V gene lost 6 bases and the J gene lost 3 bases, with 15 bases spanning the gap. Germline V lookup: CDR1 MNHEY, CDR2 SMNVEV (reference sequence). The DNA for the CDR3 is TGTGCCAGCAGCCCCAGGGTGAGAGACTACGAGCAGTACTTC. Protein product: CASSPRVRDYEQYF.

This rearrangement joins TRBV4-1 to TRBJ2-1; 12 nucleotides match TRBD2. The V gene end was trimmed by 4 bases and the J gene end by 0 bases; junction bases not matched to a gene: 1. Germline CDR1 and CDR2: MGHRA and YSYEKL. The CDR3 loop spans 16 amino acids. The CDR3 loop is CASSRLAGASYNEQFF. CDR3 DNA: TGCGCCAGCAGCCGACTAGCGGGGGCCTCCTACAATGAGCAGTTCTTC.

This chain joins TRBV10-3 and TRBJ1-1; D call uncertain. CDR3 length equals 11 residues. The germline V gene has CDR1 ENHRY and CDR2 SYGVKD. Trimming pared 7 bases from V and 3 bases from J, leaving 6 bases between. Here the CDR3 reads CAIKNDTEAFF. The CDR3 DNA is TGTGCCATCAAAAACGACACTGAAGCTTTCTTT.

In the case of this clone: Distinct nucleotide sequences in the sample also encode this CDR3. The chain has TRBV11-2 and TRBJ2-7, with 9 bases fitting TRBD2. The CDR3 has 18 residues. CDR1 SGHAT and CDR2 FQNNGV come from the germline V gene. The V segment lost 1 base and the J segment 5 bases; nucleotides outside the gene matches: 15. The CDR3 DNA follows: TGTGCCAGCAGCTTAGGGCGGGGCGGGGGGGCCCAACTCGACGAGCAGTACGTC. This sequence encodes CASSLGRGGGAQLDEQYV.

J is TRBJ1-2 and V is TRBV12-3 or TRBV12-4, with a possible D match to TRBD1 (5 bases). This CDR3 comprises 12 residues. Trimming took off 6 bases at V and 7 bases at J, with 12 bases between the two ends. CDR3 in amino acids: CASRDIIGGYTF. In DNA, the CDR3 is TGTGCCAGCAGGGACATAATCGGTGGCTACACCTTC.

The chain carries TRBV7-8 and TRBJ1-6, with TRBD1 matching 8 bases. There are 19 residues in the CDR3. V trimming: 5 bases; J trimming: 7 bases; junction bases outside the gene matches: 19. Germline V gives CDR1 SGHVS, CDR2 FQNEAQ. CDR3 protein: CASSLSGQGVAPRNSPLHF. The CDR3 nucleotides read TGTGCCAGCAGCCTTTCCGGACAGGGCGTCGCTCCACGAAATTCACCCCTCCACTTT.

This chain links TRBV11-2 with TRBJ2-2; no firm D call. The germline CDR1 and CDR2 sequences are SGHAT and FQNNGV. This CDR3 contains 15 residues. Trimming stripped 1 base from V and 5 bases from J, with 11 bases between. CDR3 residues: CASSLAWAATGELFF. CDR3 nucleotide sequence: TGTGCCAGCAGCTTAGCCTGGGCAGCTACCGGGGAGCTGTTTTTT.

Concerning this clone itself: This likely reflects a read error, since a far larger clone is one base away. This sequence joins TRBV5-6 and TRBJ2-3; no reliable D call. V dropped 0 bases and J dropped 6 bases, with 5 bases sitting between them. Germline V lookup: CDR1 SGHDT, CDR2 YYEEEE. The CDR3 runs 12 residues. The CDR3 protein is CASSLGSDTQYF. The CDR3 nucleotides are TGTGCCAGCAGCTTGGGTTCCGATACGCAGTATTTT.

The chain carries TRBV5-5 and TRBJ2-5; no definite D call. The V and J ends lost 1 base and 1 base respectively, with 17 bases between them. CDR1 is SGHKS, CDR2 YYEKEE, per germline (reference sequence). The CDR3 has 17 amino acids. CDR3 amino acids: CASSLTSLLSAQETQYF. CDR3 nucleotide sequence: TGTGCCAGCAGCTTGACCTCCCTCCTAAGCGCCCAAGAGACCCAGTACTTC.